The next 21 T cell receptor beta chains were all read from a single sample in a study of radiotherapy plus CTLA-4 blockade in lung cancer. Sequenced by immunoSEQ multiplex PCR; TCRdb stores in-frame clones only, minus some. The sample yields about 80,000 clones, roughly four fifths seen once. The sequenced sample was peripheral blood, obtained from a patient treated with radiotherapy plus ipilimumab. The receptor source for this set is a human donor with non-small cell lung cancer who had stable disease on radiotherapy plus ipilimumab.

This clone occurred once. The chain joins TRBV27 to TRBJ2-2; TRBD1 is a possible D gene (6 bases). From germline, CDR1 is MNHEY and CDR2 SMNVEV (reference sequence). The CDR3 is 14 amino acids. The ends were cut back, 7 bases at V and 4 bases at J, with 13 bases in the middle. CDR3: CASNRQGPTGELFF. The CDR3 coding sequence is TGTGCCAGCAATAGGCAGGGGCCCACCGGGGAGCTGTTTTTT.

The chain employs TRBV29-1 and TRBJ1-2; no clear D. Germline assignment: CDR1 SQVTM and CDR2 ANQGSEA. The CDR3 is 12 amino acids. V was clipped by 3 bases and J by 4 bases, with 9 bases between them. The CDR3 region is CSVDRGPYGYTF. DNA for the CDR3: TGCAGCGTTGACCGGGGTCCCTATGGCTACACCTTC.

This clone was observed a single time. The chain combines TRBV4-2 with TRBJ1-5; 10 bases match TRBD1. Germline V gene data show CDR1 as LGHNA and CDR2 as YNFKEQ. The CDR3 runs to 22 residues. The J segment lost 2 bases and the V segment lost 0 bases, leaving 19 bases of the junction unmatched. CDR3 loop: CASSQDRTRDRGRFIGNQPQHF. The DNA of the CDR3 is TGTGCCAGCAGCCAAGATCGGACAAGGGACAGGGGCAGGTTTATAGGCAATCAGCCCCAGCATTTT.

The chain employs TRBV27 and TRBJ1-3, with D unclear. The CDR3 covers 15 residues. V gave up 6 bases and J gave up 0 bases, with 12 bases separating them. Per the germline V gene, CDR1 is MNHEY and CDR2 is SMNVEV (reference sequence). This chain's CDR3 is CASRSHQSSGNTIYF. DNA for the CDR3: TGTGCCAGCAGATCCCACCAAAGCTCTGGAAACACCATATATTTT.

This sequence joins TRBV2 and TRBJ1-1; D is unresolved. V lost 6 bases, J lost 4 bases, and 12 bases lay in between. CDR3 length: 13 residues. CDR1 is SNHLY, CDR2 FYNNEI, per germline. CDR3: CASRGRPTTEAFF. Written as DNA, the CDR3 is TGTGCCAGCAGGGGCAGACCTACCACTGAAGCTTTCTTT.

The J gene is TRBJ2-7, the V gene TRBV5-4; no definite D call. CDR1 and CDR2 (germline): SGHNT, YYREEE (reference sequence). The CDR3 runs to 13 residues. V lost 4 bases to trimming and J lost 0 bases, with 8 bases between them. The CDR3, as DNA: TGTGCCAGCAGCGGGGTGGACTCCTACGAGCAGTACTTC. It yields the protein CASSGVDSYEQYF.

The rearrangement joins TRBV7-9 to TRBJ2-2, with 10 nucleotides matching TRBD1. CDR3 length equals 14 residues. The trim removed 3 bases at V and 6 bases at J, leaving 1 base unmatched. Per germline, CDR1 SEHNR and CDR2 FQNEAQ (reference sequence). DNA of the CDR3: TGTGCCAGCAGCTTGACAGGGGGCCCCGGGGAGCTGTTTTTT. Translating gives CASSLTGGPGELFF. The whole variable domain, filled in from reference TRBV7-9 and TRBJ2-2, reads DTGVSQNPRHKITKRGQNVTFRCDPISEHNRLYWYRQTLGQGPEFLTYFQNEAQLEKSRLLSDRFSAERPKGSFSTLEIQRTEQGDSAMYLCASSLTGGPGELFFGEGSRLTVL.

V usage is TRBV11-2 and J usage is TRBJ2-7; TRBD1 matches 7 bases. This CDR3 is 17 amino acids long. Germline V CDR1 and CDR2: SGHAT, FQNNGV. Trimming cost V 6 bases and J 2 bases; bases outside gene matches: 16. The CDR3 loop is CASRHPTGDSPPYEQYF. CDR3 DNA: TGTGCCAGCAGACACCCAACCGGGGACAGTCCTCCCTACGAGCAGTACTTC.

This chain links TRBV5-1 with TRBJ1-1; D is unclear. CDR1 is SGHRS, CDR2 YFSETQ, per germline. The CDR3 loop spans 15 amino acids. Trimming cost V 4 bases and J 0 bases, with 13 bases left between them. CDR3 region: CASSSFGLVNTEAFF. As DNA, the CDR3 is TGCGCCAGCAGCAGTTTTGGACTCGTGAACACTGAAGCTTTCTTT.

The V and J genes are TRBV6-5 and TRBJ1-5; D unresolved. V was shortened by 8 bases and J by 2 bases, with 13 bases between the two germline ends. Per germline, CDR1 MNHEY and CDR2 SVGAGI. The length of the CDR3 is 14 residues. This CDR3 reads CASQRLLGNQPQHF. The CDR3 DNA reads TGTGCCAGCCAACGGTTGTTAGGCAATCAGCCCCAGCATTTT.

CDR3 DNA sequence: TGCGCCAGCAGCCAAGATCGGCTAGCGGGGGGCGTTAGCACAGATACGCAGTATTTT. Amino acids: CASSQDRLAGGVSTDTQYF. This chain links TRBV4-1 with TRBJ2-3; TRBD2 matches at 11 bases. J lost 0 bases, V lost 0 bases, and 8 bases had no gene match. CDR1 and CDR2 (germline): MGHRA, YSYEKL. The length of the CDR3 is 19 residues.

Only one count was recorded for this clone. V is TRBV5-4 and J is TRBJ1-4; D unresolved. This CDR3 is 13 amino acids long. CDR1 is SGHNT, CDR2 YYREEE, per germline (reference sequence). V dropped 3 bases and J dropped 6 bases, with 9 bases sitting between them. The CDR3 sequence is CASSSPPHEKLFF. The CDR3 coding sequence is TGTGCCAGCAGCTCCCCCCCCCATGAAAAACTGTTTTTT.

The chain employs TRBV19 and TRBJ2-6; D gene uncertain. The CDR3 is 13 residues long. Germline V lookup: CDR1 LNHDA, CDR2 SQIVND (reference sequence). V gave up 3 bases and J gave up 0 bases, with 0 bases separating them. The CDR3 coding sequence is TGTGCCAGTAGTATCTCTGGGGCCAACGTCCTGACTTTC. As protein: CASSISGANVLTF.

J is TRBJ1-1 and V is TRBV5-1, with D possibly being TRBD1 (5 bases). Trimming stripped 5 bases from V and 3 bases from J, with 17 bases between. There are 15 residues in the CDR3. Germline V gene lookup returns CDR1 SGHRS and CDR2 YFSETQ. The chain's CDR3 is CASRPQGYPDTEAFF. In DNA form, the CDR3 reads TGCGCCAGCAGACCTCAGGGATATCCGGACACTGAAGCTTTCTTT.

J is TRBJ2-3 and V is TRBV5-4, with 7 bases that match TRBD1. The CDR3 is 14 amino acids. J lost 4 bases, V lost 4 bases, and 6 bases had no gene match. Germline CDR1 SGHNT, CDR2 YYREEE (reference sequence). This chain's CDR3 is CASSPLTGSDTQYF. Here the CDR3 DNA reads TGTGCCAGCAGCCCACTGACAGGGTCAGATACGCAGTATTTT.

The rearrangement uses TRBV5-1 and TRBJ2-5, with TRBD2 matching over 10 bases. Unmatched junction bases numbered 14, after V lost 4 bases and J lost 5 bases. There are 17 residues in the CDR3. Germline V gene data show CDR1 as SGHRS and CDR2 as YFSETQ. This CDR3 is CASSPNLLAGVGETQYF. The CDR3 DNA sequence: TGCGCCAGCAGCCCTAACCTTCTAGCGGGAGTCGGGGAGACCCAGTACTTC.

The rearrangement joins TRBV18 to TRBJ2-7; the match to TRBD1 covers 8 bases. V shed 2 bases, J shed 3 bases, and the junction held 3 bases outside the gene matches. CDR3 length: 14 amino acids. CDR1 and CDR2 (germline): KGHSH, LQKENI. CDR3 DNA sequence: TGTGCCAGCTCACCATCGGACAGGGACTACGAGCAGTACTTC. The encoded protein is CASSPSDRDYEQYF.

There are a few counts of this clone. This chain's CDR3 is CASSYTIAGGYNEQFF. The DNA for the CDR3 is TGTGCCAGCAGTTATACGATAGCGGGGGGATACAATGAGCAGTTCTTC. This chain connects TRBV6-5 to TRBJ2-1, with 10 bases lining up with TRBD2. CDR3 length: 16 amino acids. Trimming at V came to 3 bases and at J to 4 bases, leaving 6 bases not matched to a gene. Germline V gene lookup returns CDR1 MNHEY and CDR2 SVGAGI.

The chain uses TRBV27 and TRBJ2-3; D possibly corresponds to TRBD2 (6 bases). The V end was cut by 5 bases, the J end by 0 bases, with 9 bases between. Germline V gene lookup returns CDR1 MNHEY and CDR2 SMNVEV (reference sequence). The CDR3 runs 14 residues. Here the CDR3 reads CASSVAASTDTQYF. In DNA, the CDR3 is TGTGCCAGCAGTGTAGCGGCGAGCACAGATACGCAGTATTTT.

The table lists this clone with a few counts. The chain carries TRBV30 and TRBJ1-4; tentative D call: TRBD1 (5 bases). V lost 5 bases to trimming and J lost 3 bases, with 13 bases between them. This CDR3 has 14 amino acids. Germline V gene lookup returns CDR1 GTSNPN and CDR2 SVGIG (reference sequence). The CDR3 DNA is TGTGCCTGGTCCACGGGACCTTCTAATGAAAAACTGTTTTTT. Translation gives CAWSTGPSNEKLFF.

This sequence joins TRBV19 and TRBJ2-3, with 10 nucleotides matching TRBD2. The V gene's germline CDR1 is LNHDA and CDR2 SQIVND (reference sequence). The CDR3 contains 17 residues. With V trimmed by 1 base and J by 2 bases, 6 bases remained unmatched. CDR3 loop: CASSIGTSGALTDTQYF. In DNA form, the CDR3 reads TGTGCCAGTAGTATAGGAACTAGCGGGGCCCTCACAGATACGCAGTATTTT.